These 31 T cell receptor beta chains share one sample of origin, sequenced in a study of vaccination and CD4 T cells after COVID-19. Their specific antigens are unknown. The Oncomine TCR Beta short-read assay generated sequence data from the DNA of cultured CD4+ T cells. TCRdb passed the PCR reads through MiXCR, listing each CDR3 protein once. The sample consists of tens of thousands of distinct CDR3 sequences, about three fifths of them appearing once. Treatment: approximately 9-day PBMC culture with coronavirus spike peptide pools or control peptides (ViraFEST assay). The sample comprised CD4+ T cells from blood, cultured in vitro. These receptors were collected from a human donor who had recovered from COVID-19.

The chain links TRBV15 to TRBJ2-1; 9 bases agree with TRBD2. CDR3 size: 19 residues. Germline V lookup: CDR1 LNHNV, CDR2 YYDKDF (reference sequence). V lost 3 bases, J lost 4 bases, and 16 bases stayed unmatched. For the CDR3, the DNA is TGTGCCACCAGCAGTCCGTGGCGCGCGGGAGGGTTCCGGTACAATGAGCAGTTCTTC. It codes for CATSSPWRAGGFRYNEQFF.

The chain carries TRBV21-1 and TRBJ2-2; the table's D call of TRBD1 was not tested on the DNA. TRBV21-1 represents a pseudogene. The CDR3 totals 18 residues. The DNA for the CDR3 is TGTGCCAGCAGCAAACCCCCGGATATAGCAGGTCACACCGGGGAGCTGTTTTTT. Its translation is CASSKPPDIAGHTGELFF.

This chain links TRBV20-1 with TRBJ1-2; no definite D call. Germline CDR1 and CDR2: DFQATT and SNEGSKA (reference sequence). The CDR3 runs to 11 residues. The CDR3 DNA reads TGCGCTCGGGTCGGAAACTATGGCTACACCTTC. As protein: CARVGNYGYTF.

A single count supports this clonotype. This chain joins TRBV30 and TRBJ1-5; D is possibly TRBD1 (6 bases). This CDR3 is built from 12 residues. CDR1 and CDR2 from the germline V gene are GTSNPN and SVGIG (reference sequence). V lost 5 bases and J lost 6, with 11 bases in between. The CDR3, as DNA: TGTGCCTGGGGTAGGGGGGGTCAGCCCCAGCATTTT. This gives the protein CAWGRGGQPQHF.

CDR3 in amino acids: CASSSTSGNEQYF. Here the CDR3 DNA reads TGTGCCAGCAGTTCTACTAGCGGAAACGAGCAGTACTTC. The gene calls are TRBV6-5 and TRBJ2-7, with 8 bases matching TRBD2. J lost 5 bases, V lost 4 bases, and 4 bases had no gene match. Per the germline V gene, CDR1 is MNHEY and CDR2 is SVGAGI. The CDR3 has 13 residues.

This rearrangement joins TRBV2 to TRBJ2-1; maybe TRBD1 (5 bases). Per germline, CDR1 SNHLY and CDR2 FYNNEI. Trimming stripped 7 bases from V and 6 bases from J, with 19 bases between. This CDR3 has 15 amino acids. The CDR3 region is CASTIRLSRGNEQFF. CDR3 bases: TGTGCCAGCACGATCCGGCTTTCAAGGGGCAATGAGCAGTTCTTC.

The chain employs TRBV7-2 and TRBJ2-7; 9 positions match TRBD2. Germline CDR1 and CDR2: SGHTA and FQGNSA. V shed 5 bases and J 7 bases; nucleotides not matched to a gene: 15. The CDR3 length is 16 residues. The CDR3, as DNA: TGTGCCAGCAGCGTTCAATCAGCGGGAGGTTTGCGGGAGCAGTACTTC. Protein product: CASSVQSAGGLREQYF.

The genes are TRBV6-1 and TRBJ1-2; D may be TRBD1 (5 bases). This CDR3 spans 13 amino acids. The germline V gene encodes CDR1 MNHNS and CDR2 SASEGT. The V and J ends lost 6 bases and 2 bases respectively, with 10 bases between them. The CDR3 reads CASSRQPNYGYTF. CDR3 bases: TGTGCCAGCAGCCGACAGCCCAACTATGGCTACACCTTC.

The chain combines TRBV7-2 with TRBJ2-7; 9 bases align to TRBD1. J gave up 6 bases and V 4 bases, and 10 bases lay outside the gene matches. The CDR3 is made up of 15 amino acids. Germline loops: CDR1 SGHTA, CDR2 FQGNSA. Here the CDR3 reads CASSYGDRDRSEQYF. The CDR3, as DNA: TGTGCCAGCAGCTACGGGGACAGGGATCGGTCCGAGCAGTACTTC.

The rearrangement links TRBV18 to TRBJ1-1; 7 bases line up with TRBD1. The CDR3 totals 16 residues. The J segment lost 1 base and the V segment lost 1 base, leaving 6 bases of the junction unmatched. Germline lookup yields CDR1 KGHSH and CDR2 LQKENI. The CDR3 DNA sequence: TGTGCCAGCTCACCACGTAAAGGGGGCGCGAACACTGAAGCTTTCTTT. It yields the protein CASSPRKGGANTEAFF.

The chain combines TRBV12-3 or TRBV12-4 with TRBJ1-2; TRBD1 matches at 8 bases. The CDR3 spans 14 residues. V shed 6 bases, J shed 6 bases, and the junction held 9 bases outside the gene matches. For the CDR3, the DNA is TGTGCCAGCAGACGAGACAGGGGAATAGATGGCTACACCTTC. Translation: CASRRDRGIDGYTF.

This clonotype was detected only a few times. The CDR3 here is CSANFPGQGSNSPLHF. The CDR3 bases are TGCAGTGCTAACTTCCCGGGACAGGGGTCCAATTCACCCCTCCACTTT. The chain links TRBV20-1 to TRBJ1-6; 10 bases agree with TRBD1. V shed 4 bases, J shed 7 bases, and the junction held 10 bases outside the gene matches. This CDR3 spans 16 amino acids. Germline assignment: CDR1 DFQATT and CDR2 SNEGSKA (reference sequence).

The chain joins TRBV15 to TRBJ2-1; either TRBD1 or TRBD2 may supply D (5 bases each). Germline CDR1 reads LNHNV; CDR2 reads YYDKDF (reference sequence). Trimming removed 5 bases from V and 7 bases from J, with 24 bases in between. CDR3 size: 17 residues. DNA of the CDR3: TGTGCCACCAGCGCGCGAATCGGGGCTAGGTCCAGGAATGAGCAGTTCTTC. Protein sequence: CATSARIGARSRNEQFF.

This rearrangement joins TRBV20-1 to TRBJ2-3; possibly TRBD1 or TRBD2 for D (5 bases each). Germline loops: CDR1 DFQATT, CDR2 SNEGSKA (reference sequence). This CDR3 region has 13 residues. V was trimmed by 8 bases and J by 4 bases, leaving 16 bases between them. As DNA, the CDR3 is TGCAGTCTGCTTCGGGACCTGGCAGATACGCAGTATTTT. Translated, it gives CSLLRDLADTQYF.

The V and J genes are TRBV28 and TRBJ2-3; 7 nucleotides match TRBD2. Germline CDR1 MDHEN, CDR2 SYDVKM. This CDR3 is 14 amino acids long. V lost 6 bases to trimming and J lost 1 base; unmatched junction nucleotides: 4. The CDR3 is CASRVGGRTDTQYF. Written as DNA, the CDR3 is TGTGCCAGCAGGGTGGGAGGGCGCACAGATACGCAGTATTTT.

This clonotype was seen a few times. This chain links TRBV7-2 with TRBJ1-2, with TRBD1 matching 9 bases. CDR1 is SGHTA, CDR2 FQGNSA, per germline. The CDR3 has 15 residues. The V and J ends lost 5 bases and 1 base, in that order; junction bases with no gene match: 5. The CDR3 sequence is CASSPGTGLNYGYTF. CDR3 DNA sequence: TGTGCCAGCAGCCCAGGGACAGGGCTTAACTATGGCTACACCTTC.

This clonotype showed up just a few times. The chain uses TRBV28 and TRBJ1-1; no reliable D call. V was pared by 5 bases and J by 7 bases, with 17 bases between. The CDR3 loop spans 14 amino acids. Per the germline V gene, CDR1 is MDHEN and CDR2 is SYDVKM. CDR3 bases: TGTGCCAGCAGTCCACCGGGATCTATAATTGAAGCTTTCTTT. Amino acids: CASSPPGSIIEAFF.

The chain links TRBV7-9 to TRBJ2-3, with no clear D. V lost 6 bases and J 6 bases, leaving 10 bases between the germline ends. Germline CDR1 reads SEHNR; CDR2 reads FQNEAQ (reference sequence). The CDR3 loop spans 12 amino acids. CDR3 sequence reads: CASRPTADTQYF. CDR3 in DNA: TGTGCCAGCAGGCCGACGGCGGATACGCAGTATTTT.

This chain links TRBV10-3 with TRBJ2-7; TRBD1 matches at 7 bases. The CDR3 totals 14 residues. Germline CDR1 is ENHRY and CDR2 is SYGVKD. The V gene end was trimmed by 7 bases and the J gene end by 2 bases; junction bases not matched to a gene: 8. CDR3 DNA: TGTGCCATCAAACCGGGACAGACAACCTACGAGCAGTACTTC. Encoded protein: CAIKPGQTTYEQYF.

The rearrangement uses TRBV5-1 and TRBJ1-2; TRBD1 is a possible D gene (5 bases). From germline, CDR1 is SGHRS and CDR2 YFSETQ. The CDR3 is made up of 15 amino acids. Deletions cut 6 bases from V and 0 bases from J, with 15 bases between. Here the CDR3 reads CASTQTPTANYGYTF. CDR3 DNA: TGCGCCAGCACGCAGACACCGACAGCTAACTATGGCTACACCTTC.

V gene TRBV27 combines with J gene TRBJ2-7; 10 nucleotides match TRBD2. Trimming cost V 4 bases and J 0 bases; bases outside gene matches: 9. Germline V gene lookup returns CDR1 MNHEY and CDR2 SMNVEV (reference sequence). This CDR3 is built from 17 residues. The CDR3 DNA sequence: TGTGCCAGCAGTTGGCGATATAGCGGGAGGCCCTCCTACGAGCAGTACTTC. Translated: CASSWRYSGRPSYEQYF.

V gene TRBV6-1 combines with J gene TRBJ1-6; perhaps TRBD1 as D (5 bases). The CDR3 sequence is 12 residues long. V lost 9 bases to trimming and J lost 7 bases, with 10 bases between them. The V gene's germline CDR1 is MNHNS and CDR2 SASEGT. The CDR3 sequence: CARSRVNSPLHF. The CDR3 DNA reads as TGTGCCAGAAGCAGGGTGAATTCACCCCTCCACTTT.

V and J are TRBV6-1 and TRBJ2-3, with D perhaps TRBD1 (5 bases). The CDR3 has 14 residues. V lost 7 bases, J lost 3 bases, and 14 bases lay in between. The germline gives CDR1 MNHNS, CDR2 SASEGT. In DNA form, the CDR3 reads TGTGCCAGCACTCCTAGGACACTTACAGATACGCAGTATTTT. Encoded protein: CASTPRTLTDTQYF.

This chain links TRBV5-1 with TRBJ2-1, with D unresolved. The germline gives CDR1 SGHRS, CDR2 YFSETQ. V lost 5 bases and J 7 bases, leaving 13 bases between the germline ends. CDR3 size: 13 residues. Here the CDR3 reads CASRAQRKNEQFF. CDR3 nucleotides: TGCGCCAGCAGAGCCCAACGGAAGAATGAGCAGTTCTTC.

V is TRBV6-1 and J is TRBJ2-7, with D hard to call. CDR3 size: 13 residues. Trimming shortened V by 11 bases and J by 7 bases, and 21 bases separated the two germline ends. Germline assignment: CDR1 MNHNS and CDR2 SASEGT. The CDR3 loop is CAVQTPSSREQYF. In nucleotides, the CDR3 is TGTGCCGTCCAGACACCCTCCTCTCGAGAGCAGTACTTC.

This clonotype has a handful of counts. V gene TRBV20-1 combines with J gene TRBJ1-1; D perhaps matches TRBD1 (6 bases). Germline assignment: CDR1 DFQATT and CDR2 SNEGSKA (reference sequence). V was trimmed by 1 base and J by 9 bases, leaving 18 bases between them. CDR3 size: 14 residues. CDR3 region: CSARGKGGAKKAFF. The CDR3 DNA sequence: TGCAGTGCTAGAGGGAAGGGGGGGGCAAAGAAAGCTTTCTTT.

The chain's CDR3 is CASSPGGGRTEAFF. The CDR3 coding sequence is TGTGCCAGCAGCCCAGGGGGCGGCCGTACTGAAGCTTTCTTT. The chain carries TRBV7-6 and TRBJ1-1; 8 bases line up with TRBD1. In germline, CDR1 is SGHVS, CDR2 FNYEAQ. The J segment lost 5 bases and the V segment lost 5 bases, leaving 7 bases of the junction unmatched. This CDR3 region has 14 residues.

The chain has TRBV15 and TRBJ1-5, with D unclear. V was shortened by 3 bases and J by 2 bases, with 5 bases between the two germline ends. The CDR3 is 13 amino acids. Germline CDR1 LNHNV, CDR2 YYDKDF (reference sequence). This CDR3 reads CATSRSGNQPQHF. The CDR3 DNA sequence: TGTGCCACCAGCAGGTCAGGCAATCAGCCCCAGCATTTT.

This clonotype was detected a few times. The gene calls are TRBV10-3 and TRBJ1-2; D may be TRBD1 (6 bases). The germline V and J ends were trimmed by 10 bases and 6 bases, with 27 bases remaining between them. CDR3 size: 16 residues. Germline CDR1 reads ENHRY; CDR2 reads SYGVKD. In DNA, the CDR3 is TGTGCCAACCGAACCTGGAGCAGGGGTTTTTTGGATGGCTACACCTTC. Protein: CANRTWSRGFLDGYTF.

This sequence joins TRBV10-3 and TRBJ2-1; tentatively, D is TRBD1 (5 bases). Per germline, CDR1 ENHRY and CDR2 SYGVKD. The CDR3 has 14 amino acids. Trimming removed 0 bases at V and 8 bases at J, with 11 bases between. The CDR3 DNA reads as TGTGCCATCAGTGAGTCGACAGTTTGGTATGAGCAGTTCTTC. It specifies CAISESTVWYEQFF.

This clonotype has a handful of counts. J is TRBJ2-7 and V is TRBV12-3 or TRBV12-4, with TRBD2 matching 8 bases. J lost 4 bases, V lost 7 bases, and 18 bases had no gene match. The CDR3 is 17 residues long. Here the CDR3 reads CASTPGLAGRREYEQYF. The CDR3 region has the DNA TGTGCCAGCACCCCCGGGCTAGCGGGTCGACGGGAATACGAGCAGTACTTC.